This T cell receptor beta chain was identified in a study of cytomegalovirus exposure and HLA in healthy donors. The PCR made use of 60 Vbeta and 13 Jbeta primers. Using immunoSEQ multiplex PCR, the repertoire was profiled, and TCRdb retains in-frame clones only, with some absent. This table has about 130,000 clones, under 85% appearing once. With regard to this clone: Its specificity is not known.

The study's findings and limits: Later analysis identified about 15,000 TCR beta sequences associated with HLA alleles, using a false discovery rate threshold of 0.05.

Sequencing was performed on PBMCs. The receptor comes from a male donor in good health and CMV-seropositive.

The DNA for the CDR3 is TGCGCCAGCAGCCCACCGGGACAGGTCTATAATTCACCCCTCCACTTT. Translation: CASSPPGQVYNSPLHF. V is TRBV4-1 and J is TRBJ1-6, with 8 bases aligning to TRBD1. The CDR3 has 16 amino acids. J lost 3 bases, V lost 4 bases, and 5 bases had no gene match. CDR1 MGHRA and CDR2 YSYEKL come from the germline V gene.